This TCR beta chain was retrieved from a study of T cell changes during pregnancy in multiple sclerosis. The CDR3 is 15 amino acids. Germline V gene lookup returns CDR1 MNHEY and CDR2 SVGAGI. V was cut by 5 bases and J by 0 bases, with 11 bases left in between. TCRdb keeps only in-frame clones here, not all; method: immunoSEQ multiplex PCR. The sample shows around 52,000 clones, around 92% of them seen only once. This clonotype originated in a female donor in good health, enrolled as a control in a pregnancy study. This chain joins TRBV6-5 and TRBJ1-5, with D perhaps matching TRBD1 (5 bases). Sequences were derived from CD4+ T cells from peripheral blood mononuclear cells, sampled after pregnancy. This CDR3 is CASSRRAYSNQPQHF. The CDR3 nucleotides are TGTGCCAGCAGTCGCAGGGCCTATAGCAATCAGCCCCAGCATTTT.